The 20 T cell receptor beta chains below come from one sample, sequenced in a study of long-term antiretroviral therapy in people with HIV. Run at survey level, the immunoSEQ assay was version v3.0. Repertoires were generated with immunoSEQ multiplex PCR, while TCRdb's copy carries only in-frame clones and drops some. Of 25,000 to 35,000 clones detected, 90% to 95% appear once; the ten largest clones hold 2.5% to 3%. Sequenced material: unsorted PBMCs, taken around 7.4 years after starting antiretroviral therapy. Receptors originate from a man over 45 with HIV.

This clone was seen just once. This chain links TRBV19 with TRBJ2-1; D remains unclear. Germline CDR1 LNHDA, CDR2 SQIVND (reference sequence). Trimming cost V 8 bases and J 5 bases, with 16 bases left between them. The CDR3 is 14 residues long. This chain's CDR3 is CASLSLVGNNEQFF. In nucleotides, the CDR3 is TGTGCCAGTTTAAGCTTGGTGGGGAACAATGAGCAGTTCTTC.

This chain uses TRBV6-6 with TRBJ2-2, with 12 bases that match TRBD1. With 2 bases clipped from V and 5 bases from J, the junction kept 3 bases outside the gene matches. CDR1 MNHNY and CDR2 SVGAGI come from the germline V gene (reference sequence). This CDR3 region has 16 residues. The CDR3 DNA reads TGTGCCAGCAGTTACGGGACAGGGGGCATGACCGGGGAGCTGTTTTTT. It translates to CASSYGTGGMTGELFF.

V is TRBV6-1 and J is TRBJ2-7, with a possible D match to TRBD1 (6 bases). CDR3 length equals 15 residues. Trimming took 6 bases from V and 2 from J, leaving 17 bases between them. Per the germline V gene, CDR1 is MNHNS and CDR2 is SASEGT. The CDR3 region is CASSPVAGTTYEQYF. The CDR3 DNA follows: TGTGCCAGCAGCCCCGTGGCAGGGACAACCTACGAGCAGTACTTC.

The rearrangement joins TRBV5-6 to TRBJ1-2; D is perhaps TRBD1 (5 bases). Trimming took off 3 bases at V and 3 bases at J, with 18 bases between the two ends. The CDR3 length is 16 residues. Per germline, CDR1 SGHDT and CDR2 YYEEEE. This CDR3 is CASSSTGGVQYYGYTF. The CDR3 DNA follows: TGTGCCAGCAGCTCGACCGGGGGAGTTCAGTACTATGGCTACACCTTC.

V gene TRBV10-2 combines with J gene TRBJ2-1; D may be TRBD1 or TRBD2 (5 bases each). Germline CDR1 WSHSY, CDR2 SAAADI. The CDR3 loop spans 13 amino acids. The CDR3 DNA reads TGCGCAGCCGGGACGGAAGCCTACAATGAGCAGTTCTTC. Translating gives CAAGTEAYNEQFF.

The V gene is TRBV7-2, the J gene TRBJ2-1; 9 positions agree with TRBD2. The V and J ends lost 5 bases and 5 bases, in that order; junction bases with no gene match: 7. Germline CDR1 and CDR2: SGHTA and FQGNSA. The CDR3 spans 15 residues. CDR3 DNA sequence: TGTGCCAGCAGCCGAGTAGCGGGGGCCCACAATGAGCAGTTCTTC. Translating gives CASSRVAGAHNEQFF.

This chain connects TRBV18 to TRBJ2-7; 8 positions agree with TRBD2. CDR3 length equals 15 residues. J gave up 1 base and V 0 bases, and 2 bases lay outside the gene matches. Germline V gene sequence: CDR1 KGHSH, CDR2 LQKENI. The CDR3 coding sequence is TGTGCCAGCTCACCACCAGGACTAGCATCCTACGAGCAGTACTTC. Translation gives CASSPPGLASYEQYF. Variable domain in full (rest from reference TRBV18 and TRBJ2-7): NAGVMQNPRHLVRRRGQEARLRCSPMKGHSHVYWYRQLPEEGLKFMVYLQKENIIDESGMPKERFSAEFPKEGPSILRIQQVVRGDSAAYFCASSPPGLASYEQYFGPGTRLTVT.

The chain carries TRBV29-1 and TRBJ1-1, with no clear D. The CDR3 extends over 15 amino acids. Germline V CDR1 and CDR2: SQVTM, ANQGSEA. V was shortened by 0 bases and J by 4 bases, with 15 bases between the two germline ends. The CDR3 DNA sequence: TGCAGCGTTGAAGATCCGGCAGTCTCGGGCACTGAAGCTTTCTTT. This encodes CSVEDPAVSGTEAFF.

The chain carries TRBV28 and TRBJ2-7; 13 nucleotides agree with TRBD2. Trimming at V came to 6 bases and at J to 12 bases, leaving 11 bases not matched to a gene. The CDR3 is 14 residues long. Germline CDR1 is MDHEN and CDR2 is SYDVKM. CDR3 sequence: CASSGLAGDPSTYF. The CDR3 DNA reads TGTGCCAGCAGCGGACTAGCGGGGGACCCTAGTACGTACTTC.

By sample share, this clone is medium-sized. The chain combines TRBV6-4 with TRBJ1-1; D remains unclear. Germline CDR1 and CDR2: MRHNA and SNTAGT. The CDR3 covers 13 residues. V shed 6 bases and J shed 1 base, with 9 bases lying between them. CDR3 in amino acids: CASSDGWNTEAFF. The CDR3 DNA sequence: TGTGCCAGCAGCGACGGGTGGAACACTGAAGCTTTCTTT.

The J gene is TRBJ1-1, the V gene TRBV19, with 11 nucleotides matching TRBD1. Losses at the gene ends were 4 bases for V and 0 bases for J; bases not matched to a gene: 7. Germline V gene data show CDR1 as LNHDA and CDR2 as SQIVND (reference sequence). The CDR3 has 17 amino acids. CDR3 sequence: CASSTRDRGFMNTEAFF. CDR3 sequence (DNA): TGTGCCAGTAGTACCAGGGACAGGGGGTTCATGAACACTGAAGCTTTCTTT.

The chain has TRBV6-1 and TRBJ2-7; D is unresolved. CDR3 length equals 18 residues. Trimming stripped 1 base from V and 2 bases from J, with 21 bases between. Germline CDR1 reads MNHNS; CDR2 reads SASEGT. CDR3 in DNA: TGTGCCAGCAGTGAAGAAACGAGATGGACGACTTCTCCCTACGAGCAGTACTTC. It codes for CASSEETRWTTSPYEQYF.

This clone appeared once. V gene TRBV28 combines with J gene TRBJ1-1; perhaps TRBD1 as D (6 bases). Germline-derived CDR1 and CDR2 are MDHEN and SYDVKM. There are 14 residues in the CDR3. The V and J ends lost 8 bases and 4 bases respectively, with 17 bases between them. CDR3 sequence: CASSIGGYGTEAFF. Written as DNA, the CDR3 is TGTGCCAGCTCGATAGGGGGATACGGCACTGAAGCTTTCTTT.

The count of this clone is one. The genes are TRBV27 and TRBJ1-2, with a possible D match to TRBD1 (5 bases). This CDR3 has 15 amino acids. V gave up 4 bases and J gave up 3 bases, with 15 bases separating them. The germline gives CDR1 MNHEY, CDR2 SMNVEV (reference sequence). The CDR3 protein is CASSSGWGADYGYTF. In nucleotides, the CDR3 is TGTGCCAGCAGTTCAGGGTGGGGCGCGGACTATGGCTACACCTTC.

The J gene is TRBJ2-3, the V gene TRBV21-1; the table names TRBD2, a call not compared with the DNA. TRBV21-1 is tagged as a pseudogene. This CDR3 has 17 residues. The DNA for the CDR3 is TGTGCCAGCACTGCTAGCGGGGGGCCCGCTATCACAGATACGCAGTATTTT. Its translation: CASTASGGPAITDTQYF.

The gene calls are TRBV11-2 and TRBJ2-3, with D possibly TRBD2 on 5 matching bases. Germline values: CDR1 SGHAT, CDR2 FQNNGV. CDR3 length equals 16 residues. V shed 4 bases and J shed 3 bases, with 17 bases lying between them. CDR3 in DNA: TGTGCCAGCAGCTCGACGCAACAGAGGGTTACAGATACGCAGTATTTT. Residues: CASSSTQQRVTDTQYF.

The chain is built from TRBV6-6 and TRBJ2-7; tentatively, D is TRBD1 or TRBD2 (5 bases each). Germline assignment: CDR1 MNHNY and CDR2 SVGAGI (reference sequence). CDR3 size: 14 residues. Trimming shortened V by 6 bases and J by 0 bases, and 12 bases separated the two germline ends. The CDR3 loop is CASRLSGSSYEQYF. CDR3 DNA sequence: TGTGCCAGCAGACTATCAGGGAGCTCCTACGAGCAGTACTTC.

Here the CDR3 reads CASSKGQNNSPLHF. The DNA for the CDR3 is TGTGCCAGTAGTAAGGGACAGAATAATTCACCCCTCCACTTT. V gene TRBV19 combines with J gene TRBJ1-6; 7 bases agree with TRBD1. The CDR3 has 14 amino acids. The trim removed 4 bases at V and 5 bases at J, leaving 2 bases unmatched. Germline V CDR1 and CDR2: LNHDA, SQIVND (reference sequence).

The rearrangement links TRBV5-4 to TRBJ2-2; 15 nucleotides match TRBD2. Germline V gene data show CDR1 as SGHNT and CDR2 as YYREEE (reference sequence). Trimming cost V 4 bases and J 3 bases; bases outside gene matches: 1. CDR3 length: 16 amino acids. The CDR3 loop is CASSGLAGGHTGELFF. CDR3 nucleotide sequence: TGTGCCAGCAGCGGACTAGCGGGGGGGCACACCGGGGAGCTGTTTTTT.

V gene TRBV5-6 combines with J gene TRBJ1-1, with 7 bases identical to TRBD1. CDR1 is SGHDT and CDR2 is YYEEEE in the germline V gene. Unmatched junction bases numbered 3, after V lost 2 bases and J lost 5 bases. The CDR3 is 13 amino acids. In DNA form, the CDR3 reads TGTGCCAGCAGCTTAGTCAGGGGGACTGAAGCTTTCTTT. It specifies CASSLVRGTEAFF.